The present TCR beta chain was sequenced within a study of glioma-infiltrating T cells. This clonotype appeared many times. Its antigen is not identified. Whole-study findings and limits: Only very few CDR3 sequences appeared in both tissue and blood. Above-expected tissue-blood divergence occurred in all gliomas, most in low-grade ones.

TCR alpha and beta CDR3 regions were amplified from RNA using iRepertoire nested multiplex PCR. Tissue mRNA or PBMC total RNA, roughly 100-400 ng, went into one-step reverse transcription and amplification. TCRdb recomputed calls from the multiplex PCR reads with MiXCR, one row per CDR3 protein. The sample consists of approximately 120,000 distinct CDR3 sequences, roughly 20% of them appearing once. Between the trimmed V and J ends, which lost 1 base and 7 bases, there was a span of 11 bases. Germline values: CDR1 SNHLY, CDR2 FYNNEI. There are 14 residues in the CDR3. This chain uses TRBV2 with TRBJ2-1; unclear D gene. Sequencing was done on a sample of glioma tissue, nonneoplastic brain tissue, or PBMCs (not recorded which). The sequence derives from a human donor with low-grade glioma or glioblastoma, undergoing nonglioma brain surgery, or in good health (not recorded which). DNA for the CDR3: TGTGCCAGCAGTGAAGTCGCCCACAAAAATGAGCAGTTCTTC. Translating it yields CASSEVAHKNEQFF.